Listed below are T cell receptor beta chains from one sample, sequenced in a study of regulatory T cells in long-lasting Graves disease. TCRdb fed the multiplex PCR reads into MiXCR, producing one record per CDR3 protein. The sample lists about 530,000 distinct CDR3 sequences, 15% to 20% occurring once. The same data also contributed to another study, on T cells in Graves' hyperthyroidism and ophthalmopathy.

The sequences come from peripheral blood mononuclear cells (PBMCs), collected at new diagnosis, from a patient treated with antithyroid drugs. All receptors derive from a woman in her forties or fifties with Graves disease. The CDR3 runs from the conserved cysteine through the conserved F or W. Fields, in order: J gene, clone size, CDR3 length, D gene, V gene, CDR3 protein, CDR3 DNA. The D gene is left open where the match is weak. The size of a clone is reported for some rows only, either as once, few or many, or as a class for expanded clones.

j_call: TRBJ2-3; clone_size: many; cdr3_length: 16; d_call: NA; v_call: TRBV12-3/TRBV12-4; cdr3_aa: CASSLGAGISTDTQYF; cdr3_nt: TGTGCCAGCAGTTTGGGCGCGGGGATCTCGACAGATACGCAGTATTTT
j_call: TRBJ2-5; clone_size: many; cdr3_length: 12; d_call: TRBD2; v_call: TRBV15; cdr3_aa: CATSEGGETQYF; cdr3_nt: TGTGCCACCAGTGAGGGAGGGGAGACCCAGTACTTC
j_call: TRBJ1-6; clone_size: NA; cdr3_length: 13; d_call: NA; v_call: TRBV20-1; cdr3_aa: CSASGGAGSPLHF; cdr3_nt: TGCAGTGCAAGCGGGGGGGCCGGTTCACCCCTCCACTTT
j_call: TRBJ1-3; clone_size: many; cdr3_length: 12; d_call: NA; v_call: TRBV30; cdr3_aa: CAWSRSGNTIYF; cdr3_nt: TGTGCCTGGAGTCGGAGTGGAAACACCATATATTTT
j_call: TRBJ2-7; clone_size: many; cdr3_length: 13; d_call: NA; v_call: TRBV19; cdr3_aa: CASSIGSPYEQYF; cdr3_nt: TGTGCCAGTAGTATCGGGAGTCCCTACGAGCAGTACTTC
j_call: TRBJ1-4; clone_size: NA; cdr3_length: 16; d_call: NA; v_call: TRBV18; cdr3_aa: CASSPPRGTSNEKLFF; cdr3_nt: TGTGCCAGCTCACCACCGAGGGGGACCTCGAATGAAAAACTGTTTTTT
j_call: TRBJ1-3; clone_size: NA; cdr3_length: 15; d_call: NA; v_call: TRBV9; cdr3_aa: CASSVEGSSGNTIYF; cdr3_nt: TGTGCCAGCAGCGTAGAAGGGAGCTCTGGAAACACCATATATTTT
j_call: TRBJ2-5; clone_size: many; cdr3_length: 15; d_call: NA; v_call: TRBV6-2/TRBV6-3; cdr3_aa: CASSYSGPKLGTQYF; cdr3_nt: TGTGCCAGCAGTTACTCCGGACCCAAGTTGGGGACCCAGTACTTC
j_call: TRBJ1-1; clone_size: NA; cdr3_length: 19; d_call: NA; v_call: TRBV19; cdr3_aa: CASSIPTSKGVETNTEAFF; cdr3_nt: TGTGCCAGTAGTATACCAACTTCAAAGGGGGTGGAGACGAACACTGAAGCTTTCTTT
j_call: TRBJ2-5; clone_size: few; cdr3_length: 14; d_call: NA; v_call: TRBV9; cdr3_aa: CASSPAGDGETQYF; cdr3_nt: TGTGCCAGCAGCCCGGCAGGGGACGGGGAGACCCAGTACTTC
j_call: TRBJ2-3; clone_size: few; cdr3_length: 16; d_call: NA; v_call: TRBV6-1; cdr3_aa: CASSVLDRGGTDTQYF; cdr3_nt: TGTGCCAGCAGTGTTTTGGACAGAGGAGGCACAGATACGCAGTATTTT
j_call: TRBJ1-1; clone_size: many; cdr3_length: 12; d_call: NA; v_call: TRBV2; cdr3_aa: CASSVTAVEAFF; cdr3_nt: TGTGCCAGCAGTGTGACAGCAGTTGAAGCTTTCTTT
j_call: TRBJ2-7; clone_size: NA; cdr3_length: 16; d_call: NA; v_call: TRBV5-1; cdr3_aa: CASSSQPSDGTYEQYF; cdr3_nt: TGCGCCAGCAGCTCTCAACCTAGCGACGGAACCTACGAGCAGTACTTC
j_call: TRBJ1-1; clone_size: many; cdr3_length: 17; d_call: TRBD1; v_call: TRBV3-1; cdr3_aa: CASSPRDRGLMNTEAFF; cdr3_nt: TGTGCCAGCAGCCCTCGGGACAGGGGGCTCATGAACACTGAAGCTTTCTTT
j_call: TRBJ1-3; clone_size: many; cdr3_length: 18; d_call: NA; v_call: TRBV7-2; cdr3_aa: CASSLVPARALSGNTIYF; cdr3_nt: TGTGCCAGCAGCTTAGTCCCAGCCAGGGCACTCTCTGGAAACACCATATATTTT
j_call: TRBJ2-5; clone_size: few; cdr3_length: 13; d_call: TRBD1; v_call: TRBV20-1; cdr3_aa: CSTRTGLQETQYF; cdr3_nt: TGCAGTACCCGGACAGGCCTCCAAGAGACCCAGTACTTC
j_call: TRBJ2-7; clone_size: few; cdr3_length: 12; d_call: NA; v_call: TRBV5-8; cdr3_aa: CASTWGSHEQYF; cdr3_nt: TGTGCCAGCACCTGGGGGAGCCACGAGCAGTACTTC
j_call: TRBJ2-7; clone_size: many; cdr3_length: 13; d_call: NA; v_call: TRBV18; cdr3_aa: CASSGGQSYEQYF; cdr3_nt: TGTGCCAGCTCAGGCGGACAGTCCTACGAGCAGTACTTC
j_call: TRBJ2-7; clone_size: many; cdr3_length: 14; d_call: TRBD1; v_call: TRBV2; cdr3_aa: CASSVGTGVYEQYF; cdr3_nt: TGTGCCAGCAGCGTCGGGACAGGGGTATACGAGCAGTACTTC
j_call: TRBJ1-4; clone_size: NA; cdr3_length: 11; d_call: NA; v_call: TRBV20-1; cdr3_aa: CSATTNEKLFF; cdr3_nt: TGCAGTGCTACAACTAATGAAAAACTGTTTTTT
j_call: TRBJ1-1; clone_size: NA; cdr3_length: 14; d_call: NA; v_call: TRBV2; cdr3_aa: CASSWGPGGTEAFF; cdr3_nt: TGTGCCAGCAGTTGGGGCCCGGGGGGCACTGAAGCTTTCTTT
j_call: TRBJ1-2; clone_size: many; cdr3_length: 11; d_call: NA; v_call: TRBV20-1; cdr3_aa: CSASEAVGYTF; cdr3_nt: TGCAGTGCTAGTGAGGCGGTGGGCTACACCTTC
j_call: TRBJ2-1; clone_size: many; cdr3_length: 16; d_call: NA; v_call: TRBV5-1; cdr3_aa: CASSPHAAGLGTEQFF; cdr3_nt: TGCGCCAGCAGCCCGCATGCGGCAGGGCTGGGCACTGAGCAGTTCTTC
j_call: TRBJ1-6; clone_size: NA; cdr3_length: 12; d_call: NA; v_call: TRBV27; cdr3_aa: CASSLGGVTLHF; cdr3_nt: TGTGCCAGCAGTTTGGGGGGTGTTACCCTCCACTTT
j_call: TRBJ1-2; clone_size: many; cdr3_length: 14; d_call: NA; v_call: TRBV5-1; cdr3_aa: CASSLARNDYGYTF; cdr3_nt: TGCGCCAGCAGCTTGGCTAGGAACGACTATGGCTACACCTTC
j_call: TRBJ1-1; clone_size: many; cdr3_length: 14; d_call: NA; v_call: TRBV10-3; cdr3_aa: CAISESGPNTEAFF; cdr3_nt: TGTGCCATCAGTGAGTCAGGACCTAACACTGAAGCTTTCTTT
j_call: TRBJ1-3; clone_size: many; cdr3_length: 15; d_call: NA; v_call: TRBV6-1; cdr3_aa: CASTTTTGSGNTIYF; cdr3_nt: TGTGCCAGCACCACTACTACAGGCTCTGGAAACACCATATATTTT
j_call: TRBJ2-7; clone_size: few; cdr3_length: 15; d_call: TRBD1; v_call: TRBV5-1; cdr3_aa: CASSVGQGFAYEQYF; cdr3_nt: TGCGCCAGCAGCGTAGGACAGGGGTTCGCCTACGAGCAGTACTTC
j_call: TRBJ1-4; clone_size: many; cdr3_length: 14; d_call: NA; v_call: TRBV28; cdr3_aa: CASSFRTVNEKLFF; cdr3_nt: TGTGCCAGCAGTTTCAGAACCGTAAATGAAAAACTGTTTTTT
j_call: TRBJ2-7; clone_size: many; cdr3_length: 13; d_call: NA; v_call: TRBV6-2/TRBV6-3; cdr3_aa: CASTLGKRYEQYF; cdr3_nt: TGTGCCAGCACACTGGGTAAACGCTACGAGCAGTACTTC
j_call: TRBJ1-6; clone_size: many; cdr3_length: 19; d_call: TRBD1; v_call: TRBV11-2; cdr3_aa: CASSAYRDRVFSYNSPLHF; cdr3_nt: TGTGCCAGCAGCGCATACCGGGACAGGGTTTTTTCCTATAATTCACCCCTCCACTTT
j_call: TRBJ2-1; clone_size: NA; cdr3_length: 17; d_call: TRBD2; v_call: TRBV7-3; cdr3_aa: CASSLDGGTSRPNEQFF; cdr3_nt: TGTGCCAGCAGCTTAGATGGGGGGACTAGTCGCCCCAATGAGCAGTTCTTC
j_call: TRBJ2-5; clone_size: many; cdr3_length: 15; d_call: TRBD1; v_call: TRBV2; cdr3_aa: CASSSGTGGQETQYF; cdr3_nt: TGTGCCAGCAGTTCCGGGACAGGGGGCCAGGAGACCCAGTACTTC
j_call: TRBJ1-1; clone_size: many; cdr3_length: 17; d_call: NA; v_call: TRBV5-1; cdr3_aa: CASSLATGRYMNTEAFF; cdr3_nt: TGCGCCAGCAGCTTGGCCACAGGCCGCTACATGAACACTGAAGCTTTCTTT
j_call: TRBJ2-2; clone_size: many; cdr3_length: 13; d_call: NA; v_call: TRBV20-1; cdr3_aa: CSARSTGTGELFF; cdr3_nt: TGCAGTGCTAGATCTACAGGGACCGGGGAGCTGTTTTTT
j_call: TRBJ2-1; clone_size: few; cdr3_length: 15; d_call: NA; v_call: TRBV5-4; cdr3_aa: CASSLVPNGDNEQFF; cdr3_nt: TGTGCCAGCAGCTTGGTACCCAACGGGGACAATGAGCAGTTCTTC
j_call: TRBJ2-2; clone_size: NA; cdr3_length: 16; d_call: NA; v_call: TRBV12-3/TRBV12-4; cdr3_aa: CASSFGWTANTGELFF; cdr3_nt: TGTGCCAGCAGTTTCGGGTGGACCGCGAACACCGGGGAGCTGTTTTTT
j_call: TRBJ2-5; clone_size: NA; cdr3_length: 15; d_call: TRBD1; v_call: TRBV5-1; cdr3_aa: CASSRRQGAQETQYF; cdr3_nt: TGCGCCAGCAGTAGGAGACAGGGGGCTCAAGAGACCCAGTACTTC
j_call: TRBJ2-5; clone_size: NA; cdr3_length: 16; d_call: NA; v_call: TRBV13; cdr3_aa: CASSLKRTAWQETQYF; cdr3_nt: TGTGCCAGCAGCTTAAAAAGGACAGCATGGCAAGAGACCCAGTACTTC
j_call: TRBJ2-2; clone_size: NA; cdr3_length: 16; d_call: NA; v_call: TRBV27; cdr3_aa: CASSFNPKGNTGELFF; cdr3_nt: TGTGCCAGCAGTTTTAACCCCAAGGGGAACACCGGGGAGCTGTTTTTT
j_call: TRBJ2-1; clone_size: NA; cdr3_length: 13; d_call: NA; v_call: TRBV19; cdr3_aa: CASSIVPGNEQFF; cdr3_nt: TGTGCCAGTAGTATAGTACCTGGGAATGAGCAGTTCTTC
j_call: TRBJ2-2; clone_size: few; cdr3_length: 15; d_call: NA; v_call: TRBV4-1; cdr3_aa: CASSLLGAYTGELFF; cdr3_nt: TGCGCCAGCAGCCTATTGGGGGCCTACACCGGGGAGCTGTTTTTT
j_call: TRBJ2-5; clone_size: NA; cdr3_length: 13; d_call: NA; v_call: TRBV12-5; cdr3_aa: CASGQGFKETQYF; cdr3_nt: TGTGCTAGTGGCCAGGGATTCAAGGAGACCCAGTACTTC
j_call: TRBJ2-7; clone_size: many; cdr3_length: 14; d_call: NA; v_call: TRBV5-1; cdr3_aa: CASSLVGGNYEQYF; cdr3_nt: TGCGCCAGCAGCTTGGTGGGTGGAAACTACGAGCAGTACTTC
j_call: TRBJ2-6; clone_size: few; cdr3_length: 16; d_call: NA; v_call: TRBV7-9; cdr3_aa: CASSEGGISGANVLTF; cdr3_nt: TGTGCCAGCAGCGAAGGTGGCATCTCTGGGGCCAACGTCCTGACTTTC
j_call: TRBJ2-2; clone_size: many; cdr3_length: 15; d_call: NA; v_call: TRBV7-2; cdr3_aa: CASSLGGRDTGELFF; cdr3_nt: TGTGCCAGCAGCTTAGGGGGCAGGGACACCGGGGAGCTGTTTTTT
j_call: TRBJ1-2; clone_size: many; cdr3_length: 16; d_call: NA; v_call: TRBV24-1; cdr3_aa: CATSDWPTRASGGYTF; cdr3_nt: TGTGCCACCAGTGATTGGCCAACCAGGGCCTCCGGTGGCTACACCTTC
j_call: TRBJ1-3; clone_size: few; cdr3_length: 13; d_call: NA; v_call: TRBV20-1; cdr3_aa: CSVPGGPGNTIYF; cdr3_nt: TGCAGTGTTCCCGGGGGGCCCGGAAACACCATATATTTT
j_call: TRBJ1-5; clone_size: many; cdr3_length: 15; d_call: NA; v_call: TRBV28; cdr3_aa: CASTNWGQSNQPQHF; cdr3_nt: TGTGCCAGCACCAACTGGGGACAAAGCAATCAGCCCCAGCATTTT
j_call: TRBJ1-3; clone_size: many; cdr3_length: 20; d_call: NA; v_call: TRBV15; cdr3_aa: CATSTQGRGLIHRSGNTIYF; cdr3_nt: TGTGCCACCAGCACTCAAGGCAGGGGACTTATACACCGCTCTGGAAACACCATATATTTT
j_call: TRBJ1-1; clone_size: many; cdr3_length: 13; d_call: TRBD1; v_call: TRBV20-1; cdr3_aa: CSAGWTGENEAFF; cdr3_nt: TGCAGTGCTGGGTGGACAGGGGAAAATGAAGCTTTCTTT
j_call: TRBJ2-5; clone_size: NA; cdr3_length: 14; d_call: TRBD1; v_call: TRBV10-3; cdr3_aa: CAISYGTGQETQYF; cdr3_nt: TGTGCCATCAGTTATGGGACAGGACAAGAGACCCAGTACTTC
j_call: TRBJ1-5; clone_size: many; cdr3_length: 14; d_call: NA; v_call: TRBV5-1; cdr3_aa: CASRETGENQPQHF; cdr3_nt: TGCGCCAGCAGGGAGACAGGAGAGAATCAGCCCCAGCATTTT
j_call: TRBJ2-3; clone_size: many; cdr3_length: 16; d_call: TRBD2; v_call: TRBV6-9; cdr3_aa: CASSSYLAGGTDTQYF; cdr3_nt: TGTGCCAGCAGTTCCTATCTAGCGGGGGGCACAGATACGCAGTATTTT
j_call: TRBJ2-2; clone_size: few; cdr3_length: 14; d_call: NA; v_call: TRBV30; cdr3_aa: CAWSRQPNTGELFF; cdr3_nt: TGTGCCTGGAGTCGGCAGCCCAACACCGGGGAGCTGTTTTTT
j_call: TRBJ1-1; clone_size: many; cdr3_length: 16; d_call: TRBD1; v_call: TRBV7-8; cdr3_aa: CASSLNPGQRNTEAFF; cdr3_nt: TGTGCCAGCAGCCTGAACCCGGGACAGAGGAACACTGAAGCTTTCTTT
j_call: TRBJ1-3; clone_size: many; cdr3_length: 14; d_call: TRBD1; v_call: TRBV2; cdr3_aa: CASKGQHSGNTIYF; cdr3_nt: TGTGCCAGCAAGGGACAGCACTCTGGAAACACCATATATTTT
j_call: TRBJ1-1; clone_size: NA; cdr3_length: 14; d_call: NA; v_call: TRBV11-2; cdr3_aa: CASSLKWGPTEAFF; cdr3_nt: TGTGCCAGCAGCTTAAAGTGGGGCCCCACTGAAGCTTTCTTT
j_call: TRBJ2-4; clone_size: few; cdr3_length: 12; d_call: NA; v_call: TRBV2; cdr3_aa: CASSGTSDIQYF; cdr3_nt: TGTGCCAGCAGCGGGACGTCGGACATTCAGTACTTC